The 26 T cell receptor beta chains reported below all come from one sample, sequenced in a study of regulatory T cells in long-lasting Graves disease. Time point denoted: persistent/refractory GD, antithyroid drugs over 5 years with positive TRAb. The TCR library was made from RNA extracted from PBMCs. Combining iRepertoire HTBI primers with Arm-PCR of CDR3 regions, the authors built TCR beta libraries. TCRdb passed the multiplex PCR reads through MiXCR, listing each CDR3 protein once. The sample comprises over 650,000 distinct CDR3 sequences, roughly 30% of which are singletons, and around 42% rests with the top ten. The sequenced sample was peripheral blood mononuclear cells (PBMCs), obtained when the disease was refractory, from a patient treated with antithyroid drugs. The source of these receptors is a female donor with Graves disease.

CDR3 residues: CASTWGRGEQYF. CDR3 DNA sequence: TGTGCCAGCACCTGGGGGCGGGGAGAGCAGTACTTC. The genes are TRBV12-3 or TRBV12-4 and TRBJ2-7; D may be TRBD1 or TRBD2 (6 bases each). This CDR3 has 12 amino acids. Trimming shortened V by 7 bases and J by 7 bases, and 14 bases separated the two germline ends.

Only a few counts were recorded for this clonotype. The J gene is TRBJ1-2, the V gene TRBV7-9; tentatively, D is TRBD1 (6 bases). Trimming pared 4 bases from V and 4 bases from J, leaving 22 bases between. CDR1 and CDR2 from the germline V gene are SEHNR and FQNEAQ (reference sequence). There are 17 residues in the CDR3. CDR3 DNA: TGTGCCAGCAGCTCGGGGGGGGTTACGGGACACTTCTATGGCTACACCTTC. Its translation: CASSSGGVTGHFYGYTF.

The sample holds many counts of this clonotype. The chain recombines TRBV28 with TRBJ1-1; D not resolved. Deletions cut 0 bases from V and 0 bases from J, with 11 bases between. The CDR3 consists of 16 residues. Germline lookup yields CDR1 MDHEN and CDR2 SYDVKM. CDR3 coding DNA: TGTGCCAGCAGTTTATGGGTCGCGGGAATGAACACTGAAGCTTTCTTT. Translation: CASSLWVAGMNTEAFF.

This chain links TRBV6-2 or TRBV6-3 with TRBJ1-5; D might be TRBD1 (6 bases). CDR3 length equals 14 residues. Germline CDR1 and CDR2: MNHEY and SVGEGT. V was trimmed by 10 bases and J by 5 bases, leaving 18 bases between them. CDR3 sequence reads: CATSTGRVYQPQHF. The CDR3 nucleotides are TGTGCCACCTCGACAGGCCGAGTTTATCAGCCCCAGCATTTT.

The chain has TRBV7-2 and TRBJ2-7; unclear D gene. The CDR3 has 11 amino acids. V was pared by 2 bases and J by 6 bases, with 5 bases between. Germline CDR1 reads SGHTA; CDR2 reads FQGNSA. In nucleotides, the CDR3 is TGTGCCAGCAGCTTAAAGACCGAGCAGTACTTC. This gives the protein CASSLKTEQYF.

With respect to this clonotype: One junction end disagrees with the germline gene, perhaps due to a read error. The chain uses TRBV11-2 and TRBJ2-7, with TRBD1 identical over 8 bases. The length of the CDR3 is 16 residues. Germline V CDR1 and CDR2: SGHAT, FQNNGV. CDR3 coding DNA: TGTGTCAGCAGGCTGTCATTAGCAGGGGGCGTCTACGAGCAGTACTTC. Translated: CVSRLSLAGGVYEQYF.

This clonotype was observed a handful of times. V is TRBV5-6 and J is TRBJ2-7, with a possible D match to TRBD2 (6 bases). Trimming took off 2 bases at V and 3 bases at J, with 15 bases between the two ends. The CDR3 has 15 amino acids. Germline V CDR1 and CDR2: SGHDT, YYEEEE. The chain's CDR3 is CASSFRTTYNYEQYF. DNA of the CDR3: TGTGCCAGCAGCTTCAGGACTACCTACAACTACGAGCAGTACTTC.

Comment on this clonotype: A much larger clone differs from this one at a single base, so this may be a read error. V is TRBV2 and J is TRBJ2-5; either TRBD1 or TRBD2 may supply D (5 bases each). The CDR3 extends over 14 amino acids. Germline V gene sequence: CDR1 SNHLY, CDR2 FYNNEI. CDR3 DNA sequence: TGTGTCAGCAGGGTAGCGAGTGTAGGAGAGACCCAGTACTTC. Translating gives CVSRVASVGETQYF.

The CDR3 DNA follows: TGCAGTGCGCCGACAGCCCTCTATTCACCCCTCCACTTT. Residues: CSAPTALYSPLHF. The gene calls are TRBV20-1 and TRBJ1-6, with a weak D call TRBD1 (5 bases). Looked up from germline, CDR1 is DFQATT and CDR2 is SNEGSKA (reference sequence). The CDR3 sequence is 13 residues long. V was cut by 6 bases and J by 8 bases, with 14 bases left in between.

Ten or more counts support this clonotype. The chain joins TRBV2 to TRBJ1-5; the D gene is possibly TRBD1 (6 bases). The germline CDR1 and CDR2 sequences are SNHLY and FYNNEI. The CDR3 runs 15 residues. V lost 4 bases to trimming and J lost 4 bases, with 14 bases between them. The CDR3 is CASSGGTSFNQPQHF. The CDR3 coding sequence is TGTGCCAGCAGTGGTGGGACATCTTTTAATCAGCCCCAGCATTTT.

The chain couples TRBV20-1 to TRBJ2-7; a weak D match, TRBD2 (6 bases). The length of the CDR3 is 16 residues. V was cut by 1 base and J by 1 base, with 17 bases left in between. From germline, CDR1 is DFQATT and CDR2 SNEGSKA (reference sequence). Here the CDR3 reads CSARVPGGFGSYEQYF. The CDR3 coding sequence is TGCAGTGCTAGAGTACCCGGAGGGTTCGGGTCCTACGAGCAGTACTTC.

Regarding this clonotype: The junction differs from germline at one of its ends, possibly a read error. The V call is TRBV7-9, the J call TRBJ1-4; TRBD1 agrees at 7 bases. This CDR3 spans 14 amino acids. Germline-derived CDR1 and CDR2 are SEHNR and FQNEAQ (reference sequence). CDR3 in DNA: TGTGCCAGCAGCTTGACAGGGACTATTGAAAAACTGTTTTTT. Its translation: CASSLTGTIEKLFF.

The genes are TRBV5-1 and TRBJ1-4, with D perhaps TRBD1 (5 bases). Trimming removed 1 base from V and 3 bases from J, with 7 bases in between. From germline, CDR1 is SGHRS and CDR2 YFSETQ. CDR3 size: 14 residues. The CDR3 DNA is TGCGCCAGCAGCTTGTCGGGGGCTAATGAAAAACTGTTTTTT. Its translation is CASSLSGANEKLFF.

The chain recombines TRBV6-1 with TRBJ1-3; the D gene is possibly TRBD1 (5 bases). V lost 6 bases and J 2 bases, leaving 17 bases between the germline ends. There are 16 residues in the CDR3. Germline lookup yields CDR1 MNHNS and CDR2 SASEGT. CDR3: CASRFIQTAAGNTIYF. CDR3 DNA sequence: TGTGCCAGCAGGTTCATTCAGACAGCGGCTGGAAACACCATATATTTT.

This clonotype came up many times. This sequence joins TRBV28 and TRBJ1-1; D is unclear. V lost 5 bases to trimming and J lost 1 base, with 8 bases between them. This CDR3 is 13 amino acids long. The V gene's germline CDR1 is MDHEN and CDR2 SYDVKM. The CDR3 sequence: CASSELQNTEAFF. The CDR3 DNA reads TGTGCCAGCAGTGAACTACAGAACACTGAAGCTTTCTTT.

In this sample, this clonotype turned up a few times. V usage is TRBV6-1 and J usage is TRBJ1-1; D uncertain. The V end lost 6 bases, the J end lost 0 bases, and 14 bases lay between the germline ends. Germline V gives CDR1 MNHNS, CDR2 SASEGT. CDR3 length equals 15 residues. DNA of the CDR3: TGTGCCAGCAGAGTGGCAGCCCAGATGAACACTGAAGCTTTCTTT. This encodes CASRVAAQMNTEAFF.

The CDR3 region has the DNA TGTGCCAGCAGCTTGGACGTCGGGGGCGCCGGTGGCTACACCTTC. Translation: CASSLDVGGAGGYTF. The V call is TRBV5-4, the J call TRBJ1-2; weak D call: TRBD1 (6 bases). The V and J ends lost 0 bases and 7 bases respectively, with 16 bases between them. CDR3 length equals 15 residues. Germline V gene sequence: CDR1 SGHNT, CDR2 YYREEE (reference sequence).

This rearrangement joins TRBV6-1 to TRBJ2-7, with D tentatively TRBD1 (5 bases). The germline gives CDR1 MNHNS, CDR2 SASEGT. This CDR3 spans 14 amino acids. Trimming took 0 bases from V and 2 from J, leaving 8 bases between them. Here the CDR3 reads CASSEAEGAYEQYF. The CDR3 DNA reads TGTGCCAGCAGTGAAGCGGAAGGGGCCTACGAGCAGTACTTC.

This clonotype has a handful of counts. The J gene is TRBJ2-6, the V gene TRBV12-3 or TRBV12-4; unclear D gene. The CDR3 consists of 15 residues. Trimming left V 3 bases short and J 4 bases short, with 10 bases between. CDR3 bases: TGTGCCAGCAGTTTCGGGCAGGCCGGGGCCAACGTCCTGACTTTC. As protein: CASSFGQAGANVLTF.

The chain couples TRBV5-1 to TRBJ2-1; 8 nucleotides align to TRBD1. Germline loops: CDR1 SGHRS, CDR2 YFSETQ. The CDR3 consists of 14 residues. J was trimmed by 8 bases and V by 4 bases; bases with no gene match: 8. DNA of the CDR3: TGCGCCAGCAGCCTAAGGACAGGGAAAGATGAGCAGTTCTTC. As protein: CASSLRTGKDEQFF. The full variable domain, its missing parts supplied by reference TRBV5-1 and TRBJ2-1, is KAGVTQTPRYLIKTRGQQVTLSCSPISGHRSVSWYQQTPGQGLQFLFEYFSETQRNKGNFPGRFSGRQFSNSRSEMNVSTLELGDSALYLCASSLRTGKDEQFFGPGTRLTVL.

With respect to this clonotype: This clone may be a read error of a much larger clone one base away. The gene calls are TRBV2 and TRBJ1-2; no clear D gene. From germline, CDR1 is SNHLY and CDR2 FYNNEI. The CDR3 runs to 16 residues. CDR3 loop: CASGETRYVSNYGYTF. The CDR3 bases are TGTGCCAGCGGTGAGACTCGATATGTTTCTAACTATGGCTACACCTTC.

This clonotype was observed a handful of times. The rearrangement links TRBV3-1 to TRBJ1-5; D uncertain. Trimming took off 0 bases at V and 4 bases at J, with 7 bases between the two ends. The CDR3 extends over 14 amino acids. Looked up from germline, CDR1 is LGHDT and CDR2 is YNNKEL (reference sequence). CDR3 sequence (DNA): TGTGCCAGCAGCCAAGACCTCTTTAATCAGCCCCAGCATTTT. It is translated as CASSQDLFNQPQHF.

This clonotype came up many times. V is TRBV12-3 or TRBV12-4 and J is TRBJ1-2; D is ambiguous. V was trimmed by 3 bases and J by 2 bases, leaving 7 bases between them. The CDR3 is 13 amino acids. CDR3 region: CASSFRRNYGYTF. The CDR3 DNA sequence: TGTGCCAGCAGTTTTCGGAGAAACTATGGCTACACCTTC.

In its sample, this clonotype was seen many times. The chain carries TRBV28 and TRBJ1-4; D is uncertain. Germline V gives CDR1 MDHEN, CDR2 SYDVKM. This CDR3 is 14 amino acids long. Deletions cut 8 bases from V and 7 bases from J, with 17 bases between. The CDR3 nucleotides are TGTGCCAGCTCGGACGTCCTAATCGGTGAAAAACTGTTTTTT. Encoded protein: CASSDVLIGEKLFF. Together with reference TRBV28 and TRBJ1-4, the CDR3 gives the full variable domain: DVKVTQSSRYLVKRTGEKVFLECVQDMDHENMFWYRQDPGLGLRLIYFSYDVKMKEKGDIPEGYSVSREKKERFSLILESASTNQTSMYLCASSDVLIGEKLFFGSGTQLSVL.

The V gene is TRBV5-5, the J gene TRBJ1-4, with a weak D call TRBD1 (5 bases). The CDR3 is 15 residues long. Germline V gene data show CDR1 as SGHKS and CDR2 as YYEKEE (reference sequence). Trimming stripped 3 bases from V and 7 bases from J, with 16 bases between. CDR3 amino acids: CASSSGPGSSEKLFF. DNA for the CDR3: TGTGCCAGCAGCTCGGGACCGGGCTCTAGTGAAAAACTGTTTTTT.

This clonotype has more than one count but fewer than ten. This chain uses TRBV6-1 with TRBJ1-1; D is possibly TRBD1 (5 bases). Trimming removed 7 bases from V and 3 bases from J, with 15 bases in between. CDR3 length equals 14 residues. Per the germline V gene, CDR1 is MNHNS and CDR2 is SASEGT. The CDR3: CASKRPGGDTEAFF. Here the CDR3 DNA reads TGTGCCAGCAAACGACCCGGGGGAGACACTGAAGCTTTCTTT.